The 32 T cell receptor beta chains reported below all come from one sample, sequenced in a study of blood T cell repertoires in COVID-19. Clones were read by immunoSEQ multiplex PCR, and TCRdb kept only the in-frame ones, dropping some. Counted here are around 250,000 clones, approximately 86% occurring once; the ten biggest clones make up 5.5% to 7.5%. The source material was peripheral blood. These receptors were collected from a woman in her seventies with active or convalescent COVID-19.

The chain links TRBV6-6 to TRBJ1-5; D possibly corresponds to TRBD1 (5 bases). The CDR3 consists of 13 residues. V gave up 2 bases and J gave up 5 bases, with 7 bases separating them. CDR1 MNHNY and CDR2 SVGAGI come from the germline V gene (reference sequence). Here the CDR3 DNA reads TGTGCCAGCAGTTACGCGGGGGATCAGCCCCAGCATTTT. This encodes CASSYAGDQPQHF.

This clone is medium-sized within its sample. The rearrangement joins TRBV11-3 to TRBJ1-1; TRBD1 aligns across 8 bases. This CDR3 has 13 amino acids. The V gene end was trimmed by 1 base and the J gene end by 10 bases; junction bases not matched to a gene: 5. Germline assignment: CDR1 SGHNT and CDR2 YENEEA. The CDR3 reads CASSLADGTGAFF. CDR3 sequence (DNA): TGTGCCAGCAGCTTAGCCGACGGGACAGGAGCTTTCTTT. Combining the CDR3 with reference TRBV11-3 and TRBJ1-1 gives the whole variable domain EAGVVQSPRYKIIEKKQPVAFWCNPISGHNTLYWYLQNLGQGPELLIRYENEEAVDDSQLPKDRFSAERLKGVDSTLKIQPAELGDSAVYLCASSLADGTGAFFGQGTRLTVV.

The chain carries TRBV5-6 and TRBJ1-1; maybe TRBD1 (5 bases). The CDR3 covers 14 residues. The germline V gene has CDR1 SGHDT and CDR2 YYEEEE. Trimming left V 4 bases short and J 2 bases short, with 12 bases between. CDR3 loop: CASSALQGNTEAFF. CDR3 DNA: TGTGCCAGCAGCGCCCTCCAGGGTAACACTGAAGCTTTCTTT.

This sequence joins TRBV5-1 and TRBJ1-1; D remains unclear. The CDR3 consists of 12 residues. V lost 0 bases to trimming and J lost 8 bases, with 8 bases between them. Germline V CDR1 and CDR2: SGHRS, YFSETQ. This CDR3 reads CASSLVPPEAFF. Here the CDR3 DNA reads TGCGCCAGCAGCTTGGTCCCTCCCGAAGCTTTCTTT.

This clone appeared a single time. The chain carries TRBV5-1 and TRBJ2-1, with 8 bases lining up with TRBD2. Germline values: CDR1 SGHRS, CDR2 YFSETQ. With V trimmed by 4 bases and J by 0 bases, 6 bases remained unmatched. CDR3 size: 16 residues. In DNA, the CDR3 is TGCGCCAGCAGCCCCATGGCGGGGGGCTCCTACAATGAGCAGTTCTTC. It specifies CASSPMAGGSYNEQFF.

The gene calls are TRBV6-2 or TRBV6-3 and TRBJ2-7; no reliable D call. Germline V CDR1 and CDR2: MNHEY, SVGEGT. V gave up 6 bases and J gave up 4 bases, with 7 bases separating them. This CDR3 has 11 amino acids. The CDR3 here is CASSPSYEQYF. The CDR3, as DNA: TGTGCCAGCAGCCCCTCGTACGAGCAGTACTTC.

The chain recombines TRBV6-2 or TRBV6-3 with TRBJ2-3; 11 bases align to TRBD1. The CDR3 is 16 residues long. Per germline, CDR1 MNHEY and CDR2 SVGEGT. Trimming took 4 bases from V and 2 from J; bases not matched to a gene: 5. CDR3 protein: CASSSMDRGLTDTQYF. In DNA form, the CDR3 reads TGTGCCAGCAGTTCAATGGACAGGGGGCTCACAGATACGCAGTATTTT.

The chain carries TRBV5-4 and TRBJ2-1, with a weak D call TRBD2 (5 bases). V was shortened by 2 bases and J by 10 bases, with 13 bases between the two germline ends. The CDR3 contains 13 residues. Germline V gene lookup returns CDR1 SGHNT and CDR2 YYREEE (reference sequence). The CDR3 region is CASSFTAAEEQFF. The CDR3, as DNA: TGTGCCAGCAGCTTCACAGCGGCGGAAGAGCAGTTCTTC.

This clone was seen a single time. The chain combines TRBV11-2 with TRBJ2-1, with TRBD1 as a possible D gene (5 bases). Trimming removed 1 base from V and 13 bases from J, with 14 bases in between. The CDR3 is made up of 13 amino acids. Germline values: CDR1 SGHAT, CDR2 FQNNGV. CDR3 in DNA: TGTGCCAGCAGCTTAGCACCAGGGTCTGCTCAGTTCTTC. Amino acids: CASSLAPGSAQFF. The entire variable domain, with the rest obtained from reference TRBV11-2 and TRBJ2-1, is as follows: EAGVAQSPRYKIIEKRQSVAFWCNPISGHATLYWYQQILGQGPKLLIQFQNNGVVDDSQLPKDRFSAERLKGVDSTLKIQPAKLEDSAVYLCASSLAPGSAQFFGPGTRLTVL.

The V call is TRBV2, the J call TRBJ1-2, with D perhaps TRBD1 (5 bases). Germline loops: CDR1 SNHLY, CDR2 FYNNEI. This CDR3 has 16 residues. V was cut by 0 bases and J by 3 bases, with 14 bases left in between. For the CDR3, the DNA is TGTGCCAGCAGTGAAGCGCTTCGACAGTTCCACTATGGCTACACCTTC. It specifies CASSEALRQFHYGYTF.

The rearrangement links TRBV18 to TRBJ1-1; 9 bases align to TRBD1. V gave up 6 bases and J gave up 1 base; unmatched junction bases: 6. The CDR3 contains 15 residues. CDR1 KGHSH and CDR2 LQKENI come from the germline V gene. CDR3 residues: CASSLQTGGNTEAFF. CDR3 bases: TGTGCCAGCTCGCTCCAGACAGGGGGGAACACTGAAGCTTTCTTT.

CDR3 protein: CATSRDLLQETQYF. Here the CDR3 DNA reads TGTGCCACCAGCAGAGATCTCTTACAGGAGACCCAGTACTTC. The V call is TRBV15, the J call TRBJ2-5, with unresolved D. V was clipped by 0 bases and J by 5 bases, with 10 bases between them. The V gene's germline CDR1 is LNHNV and CDR2 YYDKDF (reference sequence). The CDR3 is made up of 14 amino acids.

The chain joins TRBV7-7 to TRBJ2-2, with D hard to call. The CDR3 spans 12 residues. Trimming removed 3 bases at V and 5 bases at J, with 4 bases between. Germline-derived CDR1 and CDR2 are SSHAT and FNYEAQ (reference sequence). CDR3 residues: CASSFVTGELFF. The CDR3 region has the DNA TGTGCCAGCAGCTTCGTAACCGGGGAGCTGTTTTTT.

This chain joins TRBV15 and TRBJ2-7; 8 nucleotides align to TRBD2. The CDR3 has 15 amino acids. Trimming took 0 bases from V and 2 from J; bases not matched to a gene: 3. Germline loops: CDR1 LNHNV, CDR2 YYDKDF (reference sequence). The CDR3 nucleotides are TGTGCCACCAGCAGAGATGCGGGGGGACCCTACGAGCAGTACTTC. It yields the protein CATSRDAGGPYEQYF. Combining the CDR3 with reference TRBV15 and TRBJ2-7 gives the whole variable domain DAMVIQNPRYQVTQFGKPVTLSCSQTLNHNVMYWYQQKSSQAPKLLFHYYDKDFNNEADTPDNFQSRRPNTSFCFLDIRSPGLGDTAMYLCATSRDAGGPYEQYFGPGTRLTVT.

This chain joins TRBV7-9 and TRBJ1-5; D is unclear. This CDR3 comprises 12 residues. Deletions cut 5 bases from V and 4 bases from J, with 6 bases between. The germline V gene encodes CDR1 SEHNR and CDR2 FQNEAQ (reference sequence). The CDR3 here is CASSKQNQPQHF. In nucleotides, the CDR3 is TGTGCCAGCAGCAAACAAAATCAGCCCCAGCATTTT.

The chain is built from TRBV7-9 and TRBJ2-7; TRBD1 is a possible D gene (6 bases). The CDR3 extends over 16 amino acids. Trimming took off 4 bases at V and 2 bases at J, with 18 bases between the two ends. Germline V gene lookup returns CDR1 SEHNR and CDR2 FQNEAQ (reference sequence). CDR3 region: CASSSLTGLLTYEQYF. CDR3 bases: TGTGCCAGCAGCTCGTTGACAGGCCTTCTAACCTACGAGCAGTACTTC.

This clone was counted a few times. J is TRBJ1-2 and V is TRBV6-6, with D tentatively TRBD1 (5 bases). CDR3 length equals 15 residues. V was shortened by 2 bases and J by 6 bases, with 16 bases between the two germline ends. Germline V gene data show CDR1 as MNHNY and CDR2 as SVGAGI (reference sequence). CDR3 sequence: CASSYRQGKGNGYTF. The CDR3 nucleotides are TGTGCCAGCAGTTACCGCCAGGGAAAAGGGAATGGCTACACCTTC.

This chain joins TRBV2 and TRBJ1-4; D might be TRBD1 (5 bases). Germline values: CDR1 SNHLY, CDR2 FYNNEI. CDR3 length equals 14 residues. V was cut by 6 bases and J by 0 bases, with 8 bases left in between. The CDR3 DNA reads TGTGCCAGCAGGACAGAAGCAACTAATGAAAAACTGTTTTTT. Translated: CASRTEATNEKLFF. Drawing the rest from reference TRBV2 and TRBJ1-4, the complete variable domain is EPEVTQTPSHQVTQMGQEVILRCVPISNHLYFYWYRQILGQKVEFLVSFYNNEISEKSEIFDDQFSVERPDGSNFTLKIRSTKLEDSAMYFCASRTEATNEKLFFGSGTQLSVL.

This rearrangement joins TRBV4-1 to TRBJ1-3; TRBD1 might be the D (5 bases). The V end was cut by 4 bases, the J end by 4 bases, with 17 bases between. Germline V gene sequence: CDR1 MGHRA, CDR2 YSYEKL. This CDR3 has 16 residues. DNA of the CDR3: TGCGCCAGCAGCCGATCGGGGGTTTCTGCGGGAAACACCATATATTTT. Translated: CASSRSGVSAGNTIYF.

V usage is TRBV23-1 and J usage is TRBJ2-4, with a weak D call TRBD1 (5 bases). TRBV23-1 is placed among ORFs of uncertain function. V shed 4 bases and J shed 2 bases, with 9 bases lying between them. The CDR3 is 14 amino acids. CDR3 sequence reads: CASSPTDSKNIQYF. CDR3 DNA: TGCGCCAGCAGTCCGACAGATTCCAAAAACATTCAGTACTTC.

The table lists this clone with a few counts. This chain links TRBV29-1 with TRBJ1-5; 10 bases agree with TRBD1. CDR3 size: 14 residues. Germline values: CDR1 SQVTM, CDR2 ANQGSEA. The junction had 0 bases not matched to a gene; V was cut back by 4 bases and J by 0 bases. The CDR3 coding sequence is TGCAGCGTTGGGGACAGGGGTAGCAATCAGCCCCAGCATTTT. It is translated as CSVGDRGSNQPQHF.

This clone was seen ten or more times. The J gene is TRBJ2-7, the V gene TRBV19, with D perhaps matching TRBD1 (7 bases). Per the germline V gene, CDR1 is LNHDA and CDR2 is SQIVND (reference sequence). The CDR3 contains 14 residues. The V and J ends lost 5 bases and 0 bases respectively, with 11 bases between them. CDR3 loop: CASSRQGGSYEQYF. DNA for the CDR3: TGTGCCAGTAGTCGACAGGGAGGCTCCTACGAGCAGTACTTC.

For the CDR3, the DNA is TGTGCCAGCAGCCCGGCTTTGGGGGGATTTAATGAAAAACTGTTTTTT. It translates to CASSPALGGFNEKLFF. V usage is TRBV5-6 and J usage is TRBJ1-4, with TRBD1 as a possible D gene (5 bases). This CDR3 region has 16 residues. The germline CDR1 and CDR2 sequences are SGHDT and YYEEEE. Trimming shortened V by 4 bases and J by 4 bases, and 17 bases separated the two germline ends.

The chain carries TRBV6-5 and TRBJ1-6, with D possibly matching TRBD1 (6 bases). With 6 bases removed from V and 7 bases from J, the gap between germline ends came to 16 bases. CDR1 MNHEY and CDR2 SVGAGI come from the germline V gene. CDR3 length equals 15 residues. The CDR3 reads CASRQPGTPNSPLHF. The DNA for the CDR3 is TGTGCCAGCAGGCAGCCCGGGACACCCAATTCACCCCTCCACTTT.

The rearrangement uses TRBV15 and TRBJ2-5; D may be TRBD1 (6 bases). The CDR3 has 18 residues. V lost 0 bases and J 5 bases, leaving 22 bases between the germline ends. From germline, CDR1 is LNHNV and CDR2 YYDKDF (reference sequence). The chain's CDR3 is CATSRDSQGISSRETQYF. The DNA for the CDR3 is TGTGCCACCAGCAGAGACTCACAGGGAATCAGCTCTCGTGAGACCCAGTACTTC.

The chain combines TRBV5-4 with TRBJ2-1; 14 bases match TRBD2. The CDR3 has 15 residues. V lost 4 bases to trimming and J lost 6 bases; unmatched junction nucleotides: 3. The germline V gene encodes CDR1 SGHNT and CDR2 YYREEE (reference sequence). The CDR3: CASSEGLAGVNEQFF. The DNA for the CDR3 is TGTGCCAGCAGCGAGGGACTAGCGGGGGTCAATGAGCAGTTCTTC.

This rearrangement joins TRBV7-9 to TRBJ2-2; D gene unclear. The V gene's germline CDR1 is SEHNR and CDR2 FQNEAQ (reference sequence). The CDR3 is 15 amino acids. Trimming left V 5 bases short and J 3 bases short, with 13 bases between. DNA of the CDR3: TGTGCCAGCAGCCCCCAGAGCAGGCACACCGGGGAGCTGTTTTTT. Translated: CASSPQSRHTGELFF.

The count of this clone is one. The chain recombines TRBV7-2 with TRBJ2-7; D not certain. This CDR3 region has 15 residues. With 2 bases removed from V and 3 bases from J, the gap between germline ends came to 14 bases. The germline V gene encodes CDR1 SGHTA and CDR2 FQGNSA. CDR3 sequence (DNA): TGTGCCAGCAGCTTAACCCAGGTCCAGAACTACGAGCAGTACTTC. The encoded protein is CASSLTQVQNYEQYF.

This clone has a single count. This chain uses TRBV5-4 with TRBJ1-1, with 10 positions matching TRBD1. The V gene end was trimmed by 2 bases and the J gene end by 0 bases; junction bases not matched to a gene: 4. The CDR3 is 16 amino acids. The germline V gene has CDR1 SGHNT and CDR2 YYREEE (reference sequence). The CDR3 region is CASSFPGQGLNTEAFF. CDR3 DNA sequence: TGTGCCAGCAGCTTCCCGGGACAGGGGTTGAACACTGAAGCTTTCTTT.

The chain recombines TRBV5-6 with TRBJ2-1; D is undetermined. This CDR3 is built from 11 residues. Germline CDR1 and CDR2: SGHDT and YYEEEE. Trimming took off 2 bases at V and 6 bases at J, with 3 bases between the two ends. CDR3 nucleotides: TGTGCCAGCAGCTTCGTCAATGAGCAGTTCTTC. Amino acids: CASSFVNEQFF.

The J gene is TRBJ2-7, the V gene TRBV27; TRBD2 matches 10 bases. The CDR3 is 16 residues long. V trimming: 5 bases; J trimming: 2 bases; junction bases outside the gene matches: 9. Looked up from germline, CDR1 is MNHEY and CDR2 is SMNVEV (reference sequence). This CDR3 reads CASSPPASGGTYEQYF. CDR3 nucleotides: TGTGCCAGCAGTCCCCCAGCTAGCGGGGGAACCTACGAGCAGTACTTC.

The CDR3 spells CASSLTGQVNTGELFF. The CDR3 DNA sequence: TGTGCCAGCAGCTTAACTGGACAGGTGAACACCGGGGAGCTGTTTTTT. This chain links TRBV11-2 with TRBJ2-2, with 7 bases aligning to TRBD1. The CDR3 runs 16 residues. Germline V CDR1 and CDR2: SGHAT, FQNNGV. J gave up 1 base and V 2 bases, and 4 bases lay outside the gene matches.